Listed here are 23 T cell receptor beta chains from one sample, sequenced in a study of T cell responses to AZD1222 COVID-19 vaccine. Sequencing used immunoSEQ multiplex PCR; TCRdb keeps in-frame clones, though not all of them. The sample records about 130,000 clones, roughly 90% being singletons. The sample consisted of peripheral blood, taken 28 days after the second AZD1222 dose. Every receptor here comes from an adult who received the AZD1222 COVID-19 vaccine.

This chain links TRBV27 with TRBJ1-2, with a possible D match to TRBD1 (5 bases). CDR1 and CDR2 (germline): MNHEY, SMNVEV (reference sequence). The length of the CDR3 is 13 residues. V gave up 8 bases and J gave up 1 base, with 11 bases separating them. The CDR3 DNA is TGTGCCAGCCTATGGGACCGTAACTATGGCTACACCTTC. This sequence encodes CASLWDRNYGYTF.

V and J are TRBV18 and TRBJ2-7, with D possibly matching TRBD1 (6 bases). Germline CDR1 KGHSH, CDR2 LQKENI. V lost 3 bases and J lost 3, with 15 bases in between. The CDR3 extends over 15 amino acids. The DNA of the CDR3 is TGTGCCAGCTCACCTCTCGCAGGGGACGGCTACGAGCAGTACTTC. Amino acids: CASSPLAGDGYEQYF.

The gene calls are TRBV24-1 and TRBJ1-2; unclear D gene. CDR3 length: 13 residues. Germline CDR1 reads KGHDR; CDR2 reads SFDVKD. The V end lost 0 bases, the J end lost 7 bases, and 8 bases lay between the germline ends. In nucleotides, the CDR3 is TGTGCCACCAGTGATTTGGTTGGTCCTGGCTACACCTTC. Translating it yields CATSDLVGPGYTF.

The CDR3 protein is CASSPGLAGGNEQFF. The CDR3 nucleotides read TGTGCCAGCAGTCCCGGACTAGCGGGGGGCAATGAGCAGTTCTTC. The chain is built from TRBV6-4 and TRBJ2-1; 14 bases line up with TRBD2. The V segment lost 5 bases and the J segment 6 bases; nucleotides outside the gene matches: 3. Germline CDR1 is MRHNA and CDR2 is SNTAGT. The CDR3 is 15 amino acids.

The rearrangement uses TRBV18 and TRBJ1-4; D remains ambiguous. Germline-derived CDR1 and CDR2 are KGHSH and LQKENI. V was cut by 3 bases and J by 7 bases, with 12 bases left in between. The CDR3 is made up of 14 amino acids. CDR3 sequence reads: CASSPDRLSEKLFF. In DNA, the CDR3 is TGTGCCAGCTCACCGGACCGTTTGAGTGAAAAACTGTTTTTT.

The chain carries TRBV2 and TRBJ1-5; a weak D match, TRBD1 (5 bases). Trimming pared 2 bases from V and 4 bases from J, leaving 18 bases between. This CDR3 comprises 17 residues. The germline CDR1 and CDR2 sequences are SNHLY and FYNNEI. This CDR3 reads CASSESWGIPTNQPQHF. The CDR3 coding sequence is TGTGCCAGCAGTGAATCCTGGGGGATACCAACAAATCAGCCCCAGCATTTT.

The chain carries TRBV7-3 and TRBJ2-3; 7 bases fit TRBD1. V lost 2 bases to trimming and J lost 2 bases; unmatched junction nucleotides: 10. The CDR3 consists of 17 residues. Germline V gene data show CDR1 as SGHTA and CDR2 as FQGTGA. CDR3 protein: CASSLGHRGIPTDTQYF. The CDR3 DNA sequence: TGTGCCAGCAGCTTAGGGCACAGGGGTATACCCACAGATACGCAGTATTTT.

The V and J genes are TRBV6-2 or TRBV6-3 and TRBJ1-5; D gene ambiguous. The V end lost 1 base, the J end lost 4 bases, and 5 bases lay between the germline ends. Germline V gene sequence: CDR1 MNHEY, CDR2 SVGEGT. The CDR3 has 13 amino acids. The CDR3 here is CASSYYRNQPQHF. The CDR3 DNA sequence: TGTGCCAGCAGTTACTATCGGAATCAGCCCCAGCATTTT.

This rearrangement joins TRBV5-1 to TRBJ2-6; TRBD2 agrees at 7 bases. V was pared by 6 bases and J by 3 bases, with 3 bases of the junction left unmatched. This CDR3 has 14 residues. Germline CDR1 reads SGHRS; CDR2 reads YFSETQ. The CDR3 sequence: CASILAVGANVLTF. The CDR3 DNA sequence: TGCGCCAGCATCCTAGCGGTTGGGGCCAACGTCCTGACTTTC.

The V call is TRBV5-6, the J call TRBJ1-1; tentatively, D is TRBD1 (5 bases). CDR1 and CDR2 from the germline V gene are SGHDT and YYEEEE. The CDR3 sequence is 13 residues long. Trimming pared 0 bases from V and 8 bases from J, leaving 11 bases between. The CDR3 coding sequence is TGTGCCAGCAGCTTGGACATGGGGCGAGAAGCTTTCTTT. Residues: CASSLDMGREAFF.

The chain recombines TRBV25-1 with TRBJ1-2, with a tentative D call TRBD1 (5 bases). CDR1 and CDR2 from the germline V gene are MGHDK and SYGVNS. Trimming took 6 bases from V and 4 from J, leaving 18 bases between them. The CDR3 has 15 amino acids. CDR3 sequence reads: CASSAATAGTYGYTF. CDR3 coding DNA: TGTGCCAGCAGCGCCGCCACGGCAGGGACCTATGGCTACACCTTC.

A single count supports this clone. Lacking the conserved final phenylalanine or tryptophan, this CDR3 likely reflects a read error. No DNA is shown, since the ends of the CDR3 on it are uncertain; the CDR3 is the one TCRdb lists. The chain is built from TRBV29-1 and TRBJ2-7; TRBD1, the D gene given by the table, was not confirmed from the DNA. The germline gives CDR1 SQVTM, CDR2 ANQGSEA. With termini counted, the CDR3 has 9 amino acids. The CDR3: CSSRHPYFL.

V and J are TRBV7-2 and TRBJ1-1, with unresolved D. Germline CDR1 reads SGHTA; CDR2 reads FQGNSA. This CDR3 region has 12 residues. V was cut by 1 base and J by 8 bases, with 8 bases left in between. The CDR3: CASSLEGSEAFF. CDR3 nucleotide sequence: TGTGCCAGCAGCTTAGAAGGGTCCGAAGCTTTCTTT.

This chain connects TRBV29-1 to TRBJ1-4; D perhaps matches TRBD1 (6 bases). The CDR3 extends over 11 amino acids. Between the trimmed V and J ends, which lost 6 bases and 7 bases, there was a span of 9 bases. Germline V lookup: CDR1 SQVTM, CDR2 ANQGSEA. The CDR3 reads CSVRGFEKLFF. The DNA of the CDR3 is TGCAGCGTAAGGGGGTTTGAAAAACTGTTTTTT.

This clone appeared once. The chain couples TRBV5-5 to TRBJ1-2; D may be TRBD1 (6 bases). This CDR3 is built from 15 residues. Looked up from germline, CDR1 is SGHKS and CDR2 is YYEKEE (reference sequence). V dropped 4 bases and J dropped 8 bases, with 21 bases sitting between them. CDR3 coding DNA: TGTGCCAGCAGCCCCGGATTCAGGGGAGACCGCGGCTACACCTTC. Amino acids: CASSPGFRGDRGYTF. Full variable domain (missing parts from reference TRBV5-5 and TRBJ1-2): DAGVTQSPTHLIKTRGQQVTLRCSPISGHKSVSWYQQVLGQGPQFIFQYYEKEERGRGNFPDRFSARQFPNYSSELNVNALLLGDSALYLCASSPGFRGDRGYTFGSGTRLTVV.

This chain connects TRBV7-2 to TRBJ1-6; D gene ambiguous. The CDR3 is 13 amino acids. CDR1 is SGHTA and CDR2 is FQGNSA in the germline V gene. Trimming took 5 bases from V and 9 from J, leaving 11 bases between them. As DNA, the CDR3 is TGTGCCAGCAGCGACGAGGAAGGTTCACCCCTCCACTTT. It codes for CASSDEEGSPLHF.

V gene TRBV6-2 or TRBV6-3 combines with J gene TRBJ2-1, with D uncertain. Trimming pared 5 bases from V and 0 bases from J, leaving 8 bases between. This CDR3 has 14 residues. The germline CDR1 and CDR2 sequences are MNHEY and SVGEGT. The DNA of the CDR3 is TGTGCCAGCAGTGGCCAGAGCTCCTACAATGAGCAGTTCTTC. Protein sequence: CASSGQSSYNEQFF.

The genes are TRBV12-3 or TRBV12-4 and TRBJ2-7; D uncertain. The V gene lost 3 bases and the J gene lost 5 bases, with 5 bases spanning the gap. This CDR3 spans 11 amino acids. The CDR3 nucleotides are TGTGCCAGCAGTTTGATCAACGAGCAGTACTTC. This sequence encodes CASSLINEQYF.

This chain uses TRBV7-9 with TRBJ1-6; possible D gene TRBD1, 6 bases. Trimming took off 5 bases at V and 8 bases at J, with 13 bases between the two ends. Germline CDR1 and CDR2: SEHNR and FQNEAQ (reference sequence). This CDR3 has 14 amino acids. The DNA of the CDR3 is TGTGCCAGCAGCCTCCGGGACAATGATTCACCCCTCCACTTT. Translation: CASSLRDNDSPLHF.

This rearrangement joins TRBV2 to TRBJ2-5; the D call may be TRBD1 or TRBD2 (5 bases each). CDR1 and CDR2 from the germline V gene are SNHLY and FYNNEI. This CDR3 is 15 amino acids long. Trimming took off 6 bases at V and 4 bases at J, with 18 bases between the two ends. In DNA form, the CDR3 reads TGTGCCAGCAGGACCCGGGGACCCACGGGAGAGACCCAGTACTTC. Its protein is CASRTRGPTGETQYF.

The J gene is TRBJ2-5, the V gene TRBV9; D not certain. Germline lookup yields CDR1 SGDLS and CDR2 YYNGEE. Trimming removed 4 bases from V and 0 bases from J, with 10 bases in between. The length of the CDR3 is 14 residues. The CDR3 spells CASSPVMYQETQYF. CDR3 coding DNA: TGTGCCAGCAGCCCAGTGATGTACCAAGAGACCCAGTACTTC.

The V and J genes are TRBV2 and TRBJ1-5; D is uncertain. This CDR3 comprises 17 residues. Trimming left V 4 bases short and J 0 bases short, with 16 bases between. Per the germline V gene, CDR1 is SNHLY and CDR2 is FYNNEI. The CDR3 DNA follows: TGTGCCAGCAGTGCGCCCGGGCCCCCGTATAGCAATCAGCCCCAGCATTTT. Encoded protein: CASSAPGPPYSNQPQHF.

The chain recombines TRBV11-2 with TRBJ2-3, with TRBD2 matching 12 bases. The CDR3 has 16 amino acids. CDR1 and CDR2 (germline): SGHAT, FQNNGV. Unmatched junction bases numbered 5, after V lost 2 bases and J lost 5 bases. CDR3 nucleotide sequence: TGTGCCAGCAGCTTACGACTAGCGGGAGTGCAAGATACGCAGTATTTT. Protein sequence: CASSLRLAGVQDTQYF.